The clone carrying this T cell receptor beta chain was picked up one time. What it binds is unknown. Clones were read by immunoSEQ multiplex PCR, and TCRdb kept only the in-frame ones, dropping some. The table shows approximately 270,000 clones, with more than 85% occurring only once. V gave up 0 bases and J gave up 1 base, with 13 bases separating them. Germline V gives CDR1 SGHVS, CDR2 FQNEAQ. The CDR3 extends over 16 amino acids. The data were obtained in a study of cytomegalovirus exposure and HLA in healthy donors. General study findings and limits: Per published reports, the classifier diagnosed cytomegalovirus status with high specificity and sensitivity.

This chain links TRBV7-8 with TRBJ2-7, with D tentatively TRBD1 (5 bases). The sample was PBMCs. The sequence was collected from a man aged 18 to 29 in good health and CMV-seropositive. CDR3 DNA: TGTGCCAGCAGCTTAGCTACAGGTAGGAGTTCCTACGAGCAGTACTTC. This gives the protein CASSLATGRSSYEQYF.